Shown below are 19 T cell receptor beta chains from a single sample sequenced in a study of T cell repertoires in cytomegalovirus infection. Antigens for these TCRs are unknown. TCRdb reprocessed the reads with MiXCR, giving one entry per CDR3 protein. The data show roughly 500,000 distinct CDR3 sequences, about two fifths seen once. The sequenced sample was cultured PBMCs, obtained from culture after CMV antigen stimulation. These receptors were obtained from a human donor in good health (CMV status not recorded). Some clones in this sample may be carry-over from other donors' samples.

The chain uses TRBV6-1 and TRBJ2-2; no definite D call. The CDR3 runs 16 residues. Trimming stripped 6 bases from V and 1 base from J, with 15 bases between. From germline, CDR1 is MNHNS and CDR2 SASEGT. This CDR3 is CASRRMTPGNTGELFF. The DNA for the CDR3 is TGTGCCAGCAGGAGGATGACACCCGGGAACACCGGGGAGCTGTTTTTT.

The gene calls are TRBV6-6 and TRBJ2-7, with TRBD1 identical over 12 bases. CDR1 is MNHNY and CDR2 is SVGAGI in the germline V gene (reference sequence). V was clipped by 6 bases and J by 3 bases; unmatched bases: 12. The CDR3 has 17 amino acids. CDR3 region: CASRFRDRGLPRYEQYF. For the CDR3, the DNA is TGTGCCAGCAGGTTCCGGGACAGGGGGCTTCCACGCTACGAGCAGTACTTC.

This clonotype was picked up a small number of times. The V call is TRBV11-2, the J call TRBJ2-5, with D unresolved. V gave up 2 bases and J gave up 0 bases, with 4 bases separating them. Per germline, CDR1 SGHAT and CDR2 FQNNGV. This CDR3 is built from 13 residues. The chain's CDR3 is CASSLLNQETQYF. The DNA of the CDR3 is TGTGCCAGCAGCTTATTAAACCAAGAGACCCAGTACTTC.

The chain carries TRBV19 and TRBJ1-3, with D possibly matching TRBD1 (5 bases). V was clipped by 5 bases and J by 8 bases, with 25 bases between them. The CDR3 loop spans 17 amino acids. From germline, CDR1 is LNHDA and CDR2 SQIVND (reference sequence). The CDR3 bases are TGTGCCAGTAGTTTGCTCAGCCCGGGACTCATGGGGGACACCATATATTTT. It yields the protein CASSLLSPGLMGDTIYF.

This clonotype was seen more than once but under ten times. The DNA for the CDR3 is TGTGCCAGCAGCTTAGTCCCAGGGTGGAACACTGAAGCTTTCTTT. It codes for CASSLVPGWNTEAFF. V gene TRBV7-2 combines with J gene TRBJ1-1, with D tentatively TRBD1 (5 bases). The CDR3 extends over 15 amino acids. Germline-derived CDR1 and CDR2 are SGHTA and FQGNSA. V lost 1 base and J 1 base, leaving 10 bases between the germline ends.

In this sample, this clonotype turned up a few times. The CDR3 DNA is TGTGCCAGCTCCGGCCGGGGGGACAATCAGCCCCAGCATTTT. It specifies CASSGRGDNQPQHF. The V and J genes are TRBV6-1 and TRBJ1-5, with a weak D call TRBD1 (5 bases). Trimming shortened V by 8 bases and J by 3 bases, and 14 bases separated the two germline ends. From germline, CDR1 is MNHNS and CDR2 SASEGT. The CDR3 is 14 residues long.

V gene TRBV20-1 combines with J gene TRBJ2-1; no firm D call. The CDR3 is made up of 10 amino acids. V was clipped by 3 bases and J by 8 bases, with 5 bases between them. Per the germline V gene, CDR1 is DFQATT and CDR2 is SNEGSKA (reference sequence). The CDR3 DNA reads TGCAGTGCTAGTGAGGATGAGCAGTTCTTC. It yields the protein CSASEDEQFF.

The chain joins TRBV20-1 to TRBJ2-3, with 7 bases matching TRBD2. Germline V lookup: CDR1 DFQATT, CDR2 SNEGSKA (reference sequence). V was pared by 4 bases and J by 5 bases, with 9 bases of the junction left unmatched. The CDR3 sequence is 14 residues long. CDR3 sequence: CSAILASGRDTQYF. DNA for the CDR3: TGCAGTGCTATCTTGGCTAGCGGTAGAGATACGCAGTATTTT.

V usage is TRBV6-2 or TRBV6-3 and J usage is TRBJ2-5; D remains ambiguous. The CDR3 consists of 13 residues. Germline CDR1 is MNHEY and CDR2 is SVGEGT. Trimming pared 8 bases from V and 5 bases from J, leaving 15 bases between. The CDR3 DNA sequence: TGTGCCAGCGGTCCCGCGGTGGAGGAGACCCAGTACTTC. Protein: CASGPAVEETQYF.

The V call is TRBV7-2, the J call TRBJ2-7, with TRBD1 matching 10 bases. CDR1 and CDR2 from the germline V gene are SGHTA and FQGNSA. The V gene end was trimmed by 5 bases and the J gene end by 5 bases; junction bases not matched to a gene: 9. The CDR3 has 15 amino acids. CDR3 amino acids: CASSASRDRGHEQYF. The DNA of the CDR3 is TGTGCCAGCAGCGCCTCCCGGGACAGGGGCCACGAGCAGTACTTC.

This chain connects TRBV15 to TRBJ1-1; weak D call: TRBD1 (6 bases). The CDR3 spans 15 residues. V lost 0 bases and J lost 6, with 14 bases in between. Germline assignment: CDR1 LNHNV and CDR2 YYDKDF (reference sequence). The CDR3 region has the DNA TGTGCCACCAGCAGAGATAGGGCCAGGGGAGCTGAAGCTTTCTTT. It translates to CATSRDRARGAEAFF.

The chain couples TRBV28 to TRBJ2-1; D is unclear. This CDR3 region has 15 residues. Deletions cut 8 bases from V and 2 bases from J, with 16 bases between. CDR1 MDHEN and CDR2 SYDVKM come from the germline V gene. CDR3 DNA: TGTGCCAGCCAACAACGGCAGCGTACCTACAATGAGCAGTTCTTC. Translation gives CASQQRQRTYNEQFF.

This clonotype has just one count. This chain joins TRBV15 and TRBJ1-6, with 7 bases lining up with TRBD1. This CDR3 spans 14 amino acids. V was clipped by 0 bases and J by 8 bases; unmatched bases: 1. Per the germline V gene, CDR1 is LNHNV and CDR2 is YYDKDF (reference sequence). The chain's CDR3 is CATSRDRGYSPLHF. The CDR3 coding sequence is TGTGCCACCAGCAGAGACAGGGGGTATTCACCCCTCCACTTT.

In its sample, this clonotype was seen a few times. CDR3 residues: CASSRRDSEETQYF. CDR3 DNA sequence: TGCGCCAGCAGCCGCCGGGACAGTGAAGAGACCCAGTACTTC. The chain links TRBV4-1 to TRBJ2-5; 7 bases line up with TRBD1. Trimming took 4 bases from V and 3 from J; bases not matched to a gene: 5. CDR1 MGHRA and CDR2 YSYEKL come from the germline V gene. This CDR3 is built from 14 residues.

This chain joins TRBV2 and TRBJ2-5; D might be TRBD1 (5 bases). This CDR3 has 14 residues. Trimming removed 5 bases from V and 1 base from J, with 11 bases in between. Germline V CDR1 and CDR2: SNHLY, FYNNEI. This CDR3 reads CASSRRQFQETQYF. CDR3 sequence (DNA): TGTGCCAGCAGTCGAAGACAGTTCCAAGAGACCCAGTACTTC.

The chain links TRBV9 to TRBJ1-3; D gene unclear. The CDR3 has 10 residues. CDR1 is SGDLS and CDR2 is YYNGEE in the germline V gene. The CDR3 spells CGGTGNTIYF. The CDR3 DNA follows: TGTGGGGGTACTGGAAACACCATATATTTT.

The chain is built from TRBV4-3 and TRBJ2-2; 8 bases fit TRBD1. With 2 bases clipped from V and 7 bases from J, the junction kept 3 bases outside the gene matches. This CDR3 contains 14 residues. Germline assignment: CDR1 LGHNA and CDR2 YSLEER. CDR3 DNA: TGCGCCAGCAGCCAACCGGACAGGGTCGGGGAGCTGTTTTTT. It is translated as CASSQPDRVGELFF.

The chain is built from TRBV7-4 and TRBJ1-1, with D possibly TRBD1 on 6 matching bases. CDR1 SGHVT and CDR2 SQSDAQ come from the germline V gene. CDR3 length: 15 amino acids. V was trimmed by 1 base and J by 1 base, leaving 10 bases between them. DNA for the CDR3: TGTGCCAGCAGCTTAGGTCAGGGGAAGAACACTGAAGCTTTCTTT. Its translation: CASSLGQGKNTEAFF.

This clonotype showed up just a few times. The rearrangement links TRBV6-2 or TRBV6-3 to TRBJ2-7; TRBD1 agrees at 7 bases. Germline CDR1 MNHEY, CDR2 SVGEGT. The trim removed 0 bases at V and 3 bases at J, leaving 20 bases unmatched. This CDR3 has 20 amino acids. The CDR3 DNA follows: TGTGCCAGCAGTTACTCGATGAACCCCGGGACAGAAAGACCATTCTACGAGCAGTACTTC. Residues: CASSYSMNPGTERPFYEQYF.